The T cell receptor beta chain under discussion was sequenced for a study of cytomegalovirus exposure and HLA in healthy donors. On the study more broadly: Roughly 80 million unique TCRs from HLA-typed donors made up an early data release.

Amplification used 60 Vbeta primers and 13 Jbeta primers. TCRdb keeps only in-frame clones here, not all; method: immunoSEQ multiplex PCR. In all, the sample yields 200,000 or so clones. As for this clone: What it binds is not known.

Study results and caveats: Confirmation was obtained in vitro that a few CMV-associated chains are specific for CMV antigens. Roughly uniform depth of sequencing across donors was assumed in presence/absence analyses. Based on reports, TCR beta sequences accurately predicted HLA-A and HLA-B alleles for most subjects.

Trimming at V came to 2 bases and at J to 2 bases, leaving 15 bases not matched to a gene. This CDR3 contains 20 residues. Germline CDR1 and CDR2: LGHNA and YNFKEQ. This sequence originates from a boy aged 5-17 years in good health and CMV-seronegative. J is TRBJ2-3 and V is TRBV4-2; 11 bases fit TRBD2. The source material was PBMCs. In nucleotides, the CDR3 is TGTGCCAGCAGCCAACCTTCTGGGGGACTAGCGGAACAGACCACAGATACGCAGTATTTT. This translates into CASSQPSGGLAEQTTDTQYF.